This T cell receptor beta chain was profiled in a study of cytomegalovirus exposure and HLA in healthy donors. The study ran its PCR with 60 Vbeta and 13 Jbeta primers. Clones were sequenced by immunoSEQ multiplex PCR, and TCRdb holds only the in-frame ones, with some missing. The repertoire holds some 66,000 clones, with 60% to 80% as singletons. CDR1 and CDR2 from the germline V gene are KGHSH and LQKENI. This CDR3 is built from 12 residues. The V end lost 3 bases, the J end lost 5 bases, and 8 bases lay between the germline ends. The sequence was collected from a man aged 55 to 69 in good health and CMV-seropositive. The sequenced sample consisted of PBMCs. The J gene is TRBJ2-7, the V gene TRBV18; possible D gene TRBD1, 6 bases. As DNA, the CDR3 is TGTGCCAGCTCACCCAACAGGGACGAGCAGTACTTC. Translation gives CASSPNRDEQYF.